Listed below are T cell receptor beta chains from one sample, sequenced in a study of shared clonotypes between healthy human individuals. Measured with immunoSEQ multiplex PCR; TCRdb has only the in-frame clones, and not every one. The profile shows hundreds of thousands of clones, approximately 79% of them singletons. The sequenced sample consisted of memory CD4+ T cells sorted from blood. The source of these receptors is a woman younger than 45 in good health. CDR3s leave out the opening cysteine and the closing phenylalanine or tryptophan. The D gene is left open where the match is weak.

CDR3 length	D gene	V gene	J gene	CDR3 protein
11	-	TRBV19	TRBJ2-7	ASRGQDGYEQY
13	TRBD1	TRBV28	TRBJ2-2	ASSFKGGYTGELF
11	-	TRBV29-1	TRBJ2-7	SVKGGLSYEQY
14	-	TRBV5-5	TRBJ1-5	ASSLAPEPGNQPQH
12	TRBD1	TRBV2	TRBJ1-1	ASSERGRGPEAF
12	TRBD2	TRBV29-1	TRBJ2-1	SVRLAGYYNEQF
13	-	TRBV6-6	TRBJ1-2	ASSYGHQGQRGYT
13	TRBD2	TRBV7-2	TRBJ2-2	ASSLVAGGPGELF
13	-	TRBV4-1	TRBJ1-2	ASSQVARRNYGYT
13	-	TRBV4-2	TRBJ2-1	ASSQVGESYNEQF
14	TRBD1	TRBV5-1	TRBJ1-4	ASSSTTGEANEKLF
10	-	TRBV27	TRBJ2-4	ASSFLAGTEY
13	-	TRBV5-1	TRBJ1-2	ASSPFRTGEYGYT
12	-	TRBV28	TRBJ2-2	ASSLFGGNRELF
12	TRBD1	TRBV29-1	TRBJ1-5	SVVPGGADQPQH
11	-	TRBV28	TRBJ2-1	ASSFGRYNEQF
12	-	TRBV10-3	TRBJ1-1	AISKGQGNTEAF